This is a list of T cell receptor beta chains from one sample in a study of control samples from healthy donors and cancer patients. Clones were read by immunoSEQ multiplex PCR, and TCRdb kept only the in-frame ones, dropping some. The repertoire holds about 170,000 clones, with about nine tenths as singletons. The sample taken for sequencing was blood. The receptors originated from a woman aged 25-40 years in good health. Both conserved end residues are part of each CDR3. The order of the fields is clone size, J gene, V gene, D gene, CDR3 protein, CDR3 DNA. A D gene is named only where the DNA matches it firmly. Clone size is given for some rows only: seen once, a few or many times, or a class if the clone is expanded.

clone size: -
J gene: TRBJ1-1
V gene: TRBV7-9
D gene: -
CDR3 protein: CASSLGGWVNTEAFF
CDR3 DNA: TGTGCCAGCAGCTTAGGAGGGTGGGTAAACACTGAAGCTTTCTTT

clone size: -
J gene: TRBJ1-1
V gene: TRBV15
D gene: TRBD1
CDR3 protein: CATSSPGGLNTEAFF
CDR3 DNA: TGTGCCACCAGCAGCCCAGGGGGCTTGAACACTGAAGCTTTCTTT

clone size: -
J gene: TRBJ1-3
V gene: TRBV4-1
D gene: -
CDR3 protein: CASSQQTGSGNTIYF
CDR3 DNA: TGCGCCAGCAGCCAGCAGACAGGTTCGGGAAACACCATATATTTT

clone size: -
J gene: TRBJ2-7
V gene: TRBV6-6
D gene: TRBD1
CDR3 protein: CASTTLGTGGYEQYF
CDR3 DNA: TGTGCCAGCACTACCCTCGGGACAGGGGGTTACGAGCAGTACTTC

clone size: -
J gene: TRBJ2-7
V gene: TRBV18
D gene: TRBD2
CDR3 protein: CASSPYATSAEQYF
CDR3 DNA: TGTGCCAGCTCACCATACGCTACTAGCGCGGAGCAGTACTTC

clone size: -
J gene: TRBJ2-3
V gene: TRBV5-8
D gene: -
CDR3 protein: CASSLGRGPDTQYF
CDR3 DNA: TGTGCCAGCAGCTTGGGCCGGGGTCCAGATACGCAGTATTTT

clone size: -
J gene: TRBJ1-2
V gene: TRBV7-2
D gene: TRBD1
CDR3 protein: CASSLGQGADGYTF
CDR3 DNA: TGTGCCAGCAGCCTGGGACAGGGGGCTGATGGCTACACCTTC

clone size: -
J gene: TRBJ2-1
V gene: TRBV2
D gene: TRBD1
CDR3 protein: CASSEGQGARNEQFF
CDR3 DNA: TGTGCCAGCAGTGAGGGACAGGGGGCCCGCAATGAGCAGTTCTTC

clone size: once
J gene: TRBJ2-2
V gene: TRBV6-5
D gene: -
CDR3 protein: CASKGKRSNTGELFF
CDR3 DNA: TGTGCCAGCAAAGGAAAGCGGTCCAACACCGGGGAGCTGTTTTTT

clone size: -
J gene: TRBJ2-1
V gene: TRBV9
D gene: TRBD2
CDR3 protein: CASSPPGTSGGVNEQFF
CDR3 DNA: TGTGCCAGCAGCCCGCCCGGGACTAGCGGGGGGGTCAATGAGCAGTTCTTC

clone size: -
J gene: TRBJ2-5
V gene: TRBV10-2
D gene: TRBD1
CDR3 protein: CASSETGGQETQYF
CDR3 DNA: TGCGCCAGCAGTGAAACAGGGGGACAAGAGACCCAGTACTTC

clone size: -
J gene: TRBJ1-3
V gene: TRBV7-2
D gene: -
CDR3 protein: CASSLGRAPGNTIYF
CDR3 DNA: TGTGCCAGCAGCTTAGGCCGGGCCCCTGGAAACACCATATATTTT

clone size: -
J gene: TRBJ2-1
V gene: TRBV15
D gene: TRBD2
CDR3 protein: CATSRVAGTSVNEQFF
CDR3 DNA: TGTGCCACCAGCAGAGTGGCCGGGACTAGCGTCAATGAGCAGTTCTTC

clone size: -
J gene: TRBJ2-2
V gene: TRBV30
D gene: TRBD2
CDR3 protein: CAWTSGNTGELFF
CDR3 DNA: TGTGCCTGGACTAGCGGGAACACCGGGGAGCTGTTTTTT

clone size: -
J gene: TRBJ2-3
V gene: TRBV10-3
D gene: TRBD1
CDR3 protein: CAIRSSGTGGGTDTQYF
CDR3 DNA: TGTGCCATCAGATCTTCCGGGACAGGGGGGGGCACAGATACGCAGTATTTT

clone size: once
J gene: TRBJ2-3
V gene: TRBV6-2/TRBV6-3
D gene: TRBD2
CDR3 protein: CASSYLGGRVADTQYF
CDR3 DNA: TGTGCCAGCAGTTATCTGGGCGGGAGGGTTGCAGATACGCAGTATTTT

clone size: -
J gene: TRBJ2-1
V gene: TRBV18
D gene: TRBD1
CDR3 protein: CASSRGQDNEQFF
CDR3 DNA: TGTGCCAGCTCAAGGGGACAGGACAATGAGCAGTTCTTC

clone size: -
J gene: TRBJ2-5
V gene: TRBV6-2/TRBV6-3
D gene: -
CDR3 protein: CASSYRDPQETQYF
CDR3 DNA: TGTGCCAGCAGTTACCGGGACCCCCAAGAGACCCAGTACTTC

clone size: -
J gene: TRBJ2-5
V gene: TRBV2
D gene: TRBD2
CDR3 protein: CASSERTSGFEKTQYF
CDR3 DNA: TGTGCCAGCAGTGAGAGGACTAGCGGGTTCGAAAAGACCCAGTACTTC

clone size: -
J gene: TRBJ1-2
V gene: TRBV5-6
D gene: -
CDR3 protein: CASSLVGGGYGYTF
CDR3 DNA: TGTGCCAGCAGCTTGGTGGGAGGGGGCTATGGCTACACCTTC

clone size: -
J gene: TRBJ2-3
V gene: TRBV4-3
D gene: -
CDR3 protein: CASSQDEGDTQYF
CDR3 DNA: TGCGCCAGCAGCCAAGATGAGGGAGATACGCAGTATTTT

clone size: -
J gene: TRBJ1-1
V gene: TRBV18
D gene: TRBD1
CDR3 protein: CASSPLPGGGEVTEAFF
CDR3 DNA: TGTGCCAGCTCACCACTGCCAGGGGGTGGGGAGGTCACTGAAGCTTTCTTT

clone size: -
J gene: TRBJ1-5
V gene: TRBV2
D gene: -
CDR3 protein: CASSASNQPQHF
CDR3 DNA: TGTGCCAGCAGTGCCTCCAATCAGCCCCAGCATTTT